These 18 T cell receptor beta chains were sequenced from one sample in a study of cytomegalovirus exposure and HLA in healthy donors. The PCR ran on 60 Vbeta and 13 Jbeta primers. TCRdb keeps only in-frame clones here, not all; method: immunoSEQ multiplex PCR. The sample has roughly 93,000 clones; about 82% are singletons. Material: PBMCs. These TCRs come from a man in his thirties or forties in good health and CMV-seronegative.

CDR3 loop: CASSVANQGAREKLFF. Written as DNA, the CDR3 is TGTGCCAGCAGCGTCGCGAATCAGGGGGCGCGTGAAAAACTGTTTTTT. The genes are TRBV9 and TRBJ1-4; TRBD1 aligns across 8 bases. The CDR3 totals 16 residues. Germline V gene sequence: CDR1 SGDLS, CDR2 YYNGEE. V dropped 2 bases and J dropped 7; count of bases not matched to a gene: 10.

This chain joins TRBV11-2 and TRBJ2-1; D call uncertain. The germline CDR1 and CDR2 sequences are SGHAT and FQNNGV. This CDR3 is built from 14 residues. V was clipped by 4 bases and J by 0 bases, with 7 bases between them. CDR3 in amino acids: CASSSLNSYNEQFF. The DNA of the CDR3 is TGTGCCAGCAGCTCCCTTAACTCCTACAATGAGCAGTTCTTC.

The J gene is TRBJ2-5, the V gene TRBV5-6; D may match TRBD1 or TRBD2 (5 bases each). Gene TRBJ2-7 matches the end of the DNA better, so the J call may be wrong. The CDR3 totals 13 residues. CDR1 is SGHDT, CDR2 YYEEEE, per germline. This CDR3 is CASSTGTDYEQYF. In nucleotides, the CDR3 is TGTGCCAGCAGCACCGGGACGGACTACGAGCAGTACTTC.

CDR3 sequence: CASSFTGSSYNEQFF. The CDR3 DNA is TGTGCCAGCAGTTTTACGGGGAGCTCCTACAATGAGCAGTTCTTC. V is TRBV27 and J is TRBJ2-1, with D perhaps TRBD2 (5 bases). Germline-derived CDR1 and CDR2 are MNHEY and SMNVEV (reference sequence). The CDR3 consists of 15 residues. The V gene lost 3 bases and the J gene lost 0 bases, with 9 bases spanning the gap.

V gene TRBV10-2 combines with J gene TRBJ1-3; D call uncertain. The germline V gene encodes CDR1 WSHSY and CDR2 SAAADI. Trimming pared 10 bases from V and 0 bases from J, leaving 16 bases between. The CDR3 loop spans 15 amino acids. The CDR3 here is CATSADPSSGNTIYF. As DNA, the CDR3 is TGCGCCACCTCCGCAGATCCAAGCTCTGGAAACACCATATATTTT.

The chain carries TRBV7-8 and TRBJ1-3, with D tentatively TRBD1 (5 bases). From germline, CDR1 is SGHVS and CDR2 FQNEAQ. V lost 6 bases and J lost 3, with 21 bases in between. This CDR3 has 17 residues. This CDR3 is CASRRDMGRAFGNTIYF. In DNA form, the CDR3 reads TGTGCCAGCAGACGTGATATGGGCAGGGCTTTTGGAAACACCATATATTTT.

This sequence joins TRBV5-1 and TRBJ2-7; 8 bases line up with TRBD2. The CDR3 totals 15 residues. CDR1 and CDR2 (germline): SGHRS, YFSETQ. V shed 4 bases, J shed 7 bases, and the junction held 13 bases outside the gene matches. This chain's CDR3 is CASSPGRGSLWEQYF. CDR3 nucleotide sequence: TGCGCCAGCAGCCCCGGGAGGGGTTCGCTCTGGGAGCAGTACTTC.

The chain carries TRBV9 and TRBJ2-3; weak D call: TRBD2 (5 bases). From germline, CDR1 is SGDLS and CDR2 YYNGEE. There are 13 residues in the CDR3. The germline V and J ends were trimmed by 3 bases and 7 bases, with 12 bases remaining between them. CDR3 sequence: CASSGASGNTQYF. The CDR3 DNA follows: TGTGCCAGCAGCGGGGCTTCGGGAAATACGCAGTATTTT.

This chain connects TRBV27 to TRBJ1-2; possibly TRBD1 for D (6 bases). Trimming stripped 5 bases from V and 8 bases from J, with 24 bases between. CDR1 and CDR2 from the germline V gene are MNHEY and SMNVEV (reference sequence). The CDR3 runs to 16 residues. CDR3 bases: TGTGCCAGCAGTACCTACAGGGATCCCAACCCTCGCGGCTACACCTTC. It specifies CASSTYRDPNPRGYTF.

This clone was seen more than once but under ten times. The CDR3 nucleotides read TGCGCCAGCAGCCAACTGGGACTTCTCACAGATACGCAGTATTTT. Protein: CASSQLGLLTDTQYF. This rearrangement joins TRBV4-1 to TRBJ2-3; TRBD2 might be the D (6 bases). CDR1 is MGHRA, CDR2 YSYEKL, per germline. This CDR3 contains 15 residues. The V end lost 2 bases, the J end lost 2 bases, and 11 bases lay between the germline ends.

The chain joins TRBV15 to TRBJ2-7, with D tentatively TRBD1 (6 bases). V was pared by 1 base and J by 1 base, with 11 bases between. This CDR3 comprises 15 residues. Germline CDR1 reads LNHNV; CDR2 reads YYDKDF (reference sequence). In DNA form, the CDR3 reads TGTGCCACCAGCAGAGGTACAGGGTTGTCCTACGAGCAGTACTTC. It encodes CATSRGTGLSYEQYF.

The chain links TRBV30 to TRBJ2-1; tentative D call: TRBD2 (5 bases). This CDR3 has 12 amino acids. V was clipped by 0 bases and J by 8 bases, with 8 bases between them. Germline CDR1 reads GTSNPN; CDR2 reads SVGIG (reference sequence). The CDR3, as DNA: TGTGCCTGGAGTGTAGAGGGCTATGAGCAGTTCTTC. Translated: CAWSVEGYEQFF.

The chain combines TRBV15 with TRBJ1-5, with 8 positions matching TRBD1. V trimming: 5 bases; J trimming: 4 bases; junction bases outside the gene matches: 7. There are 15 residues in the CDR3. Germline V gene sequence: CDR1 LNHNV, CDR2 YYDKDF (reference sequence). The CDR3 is CATSPRDRHNQPQHF. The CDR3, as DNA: TGTGCCACCAGCCCCCGGGACAGGCATAATCAGCCCCAGCATTTT. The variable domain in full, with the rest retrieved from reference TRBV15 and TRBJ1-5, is DAMVIQNPRYQVTQFGKPVTLSCSQTLNHNVMYWYQQKSSQAPKLLFHYYDKDFNNEADTPDNFQSRRPNTSFCFLDIRSPGLGDTAMYLCATSPRDRHNQPQHFGDGTRLSIL.

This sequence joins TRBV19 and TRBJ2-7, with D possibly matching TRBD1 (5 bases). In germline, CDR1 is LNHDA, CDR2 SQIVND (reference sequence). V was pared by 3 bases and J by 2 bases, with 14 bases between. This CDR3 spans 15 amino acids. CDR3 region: CASSILGQGTYEQYF. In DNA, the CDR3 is TGTGCCAGTAGTATCTTGGGGCAGGGCACCTACGAGCAGTACTTC. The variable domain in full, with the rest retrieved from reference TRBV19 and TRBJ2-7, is DGGITQSPKYLFRKEGQNVTLSCEQNLNHDAMYWYRQDPGQGLRLIYYSQIVNDFQKGDIAEGYSVSREKKESFPLTVTSAQKNPTAFYLCASSILGQGTYEQYFGPGTRLTVT.

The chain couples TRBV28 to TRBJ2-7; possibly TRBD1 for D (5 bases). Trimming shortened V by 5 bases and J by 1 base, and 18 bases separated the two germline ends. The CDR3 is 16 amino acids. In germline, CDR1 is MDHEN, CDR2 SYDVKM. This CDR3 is CASSMSTVKGSYEQYF. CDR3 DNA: TGTGCCAGCAGTATGTCTACCGTGAAGGGGTCCTACGAGCAGTACTTC.

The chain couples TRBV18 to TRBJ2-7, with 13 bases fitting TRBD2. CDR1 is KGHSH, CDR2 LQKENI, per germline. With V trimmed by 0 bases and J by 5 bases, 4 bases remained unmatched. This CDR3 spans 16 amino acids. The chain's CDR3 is CASSPPKGTSGNEQYF. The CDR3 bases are TGTGCCAGCTCACCACCTAAAGGGACTAGCGGGAACGAGCAGTACTTC.

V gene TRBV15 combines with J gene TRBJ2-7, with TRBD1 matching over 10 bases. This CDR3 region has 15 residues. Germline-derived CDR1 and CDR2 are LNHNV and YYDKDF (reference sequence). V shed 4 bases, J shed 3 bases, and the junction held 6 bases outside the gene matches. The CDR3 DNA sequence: TGTGCCACCAGCAAATACGGGACAGGGGTCTACGAGCAGTACTTC. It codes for CATSKYGTGVYEQYF.

The CDR3: CASSFTGSSYNEQFF. The CDR3 nucleotides are TGCGCCAGCAGCTTCACCGGGAGCTCCTACAATGAGCAGTTCTTC. The chain is built from TRBV5-1 and TRBJ2-1; a possible D gene is TRBD2 (6 bases). The CDR3 sequence is 15 residues long. Germline values: CDR1 SGHRS, CDR2 YFSETQ. The V end lost 2 bases, the J end lost 0 bases, and 9 bases lay between the germline ends.